The present T cell receptor beta chain was sequenced within a study of T cells in Graves' hyperthyroidism and ophthalmopathy (dated by TCRdb to about 2019). In the study overall: To identify TCR V-J signatures that set the groups apart, the researchers used a discovery cohort of roughly 100 patients, made up of about 44 with Graves' ophthalmopathy and around 58 with stable Graves' hyperthyroidism. Whether ophthalmopathy could be predicted prospectively was tested in an independent validation cohort made up of under 20 hyperthyroidism patients plus 17 patients who later progressed to ophthalmopathy. The roughly 90 discovery patients were divided at random into training and test sets in a 7:3 ratio. The study also compared thyroid tissue and blood T-cell repertoires from 5 to 7 Graves' hyperthyroidism patients. Once sampling was done, hyperthyroidism patients were given methimazole at a starting dose of 30 mg daily, whereas ophthalmopathy patients were given high-dose intravenous methylprednisolone. The paper reports TCR Vbeta CDR3 sequencing of roughly 140 peripheral blood samples: 43 ophthalmopathy, roughly 74 hyperthyroidism and approximately 17 progressor patients.

From the germline V gene, CDR1 is MNHEY and CDR2 is SVGAGI. V drops 2 bases and J drops 6 bases, leaving 11 bases in between. Reading from cysteine to phenylalanine, the CDR3 counts 13 amino acids. The DNA shown is the 39-base CDR3, in frame from base 1. A note on this clonotype: Which antigen it targets is not known. Base quality data are lacking; no much larger clone is found one base away.

Graves' hyperthyroidism was defined as stable when no progression to ophthalmopathy occurred over 18 months of follow-up. The hyperthyroidism patients were between 18 and 65 years old and newly diagnosed, with a disease duration of less than 2 months. Exclusion was applied to patients with uncontrolled infections, other autoimmune diseases, pregnancy or lactation. Diagnoses were based on clinical symptoms, serum thyroxine and TRAb, thyroid ultrasound and orbital computed tomography. Total RNA was extracted using Trizol reagent, and RNA quality was assessed on an Agilent 2100 Bioanalyzer. Study-wide findings and limitations: In validation, the model predicted progression to ophthalmopathy with approximately 70% sensitivity and around 72% specificity, a median of around 6.6 months before onset. A 13 V-J signature model separated ophthalmopathy from stable hyperthyroidism, with around 88% sensitivity and 81% to 82% specificity in cross-validation and 80%/75% in testing. Blood samples also contained most of the expanded thyroid clonotypes (frequency above 0.001), which suggests that blood repertoires may reflect thyroid immune responses. Sample size was not statistically predetermined, and investigators were not blinded to group allocation.

Amplification of TCR beta CDR3 regions was carried out from RNA transcripts. For the first round of RT-PCR on the TCR CDR3, the HTBI primer set was used together with the Qiagen OneStep RT-PCR kit. Libraries were constructed in a second round of multiplex PCR, after which size selection and purification were carried out. Paired-end sequencing of the libraries was performed with 100 bp reads on an Illumina HiSeq2000. In the paper's pipeline: SOAPnuke was used to process the raw data, with reads discarded if the reads contained adapters or uncalled bases, had a mean Phred below 15, or lacked an exact constant-primer or identifier match. COPE v1.2.5 was used to merge high-quality paired reads, and clonotypes were defined as unique nucleotide sequences. Clonotypes were aligned to IMGT TRBV, TRBD and TRBJ reference segments using MiTCR v1.1. Analysis was restricted to V-J combinations with a frequency above 0.0001, which covered just over 98% of repertoires. A TCS score was defined as the ratio between F50 (clonal expansion) and ExV (chaos), using BLOSUM62-based TCRdist between CDR3 peptides within each V-J. Welch's t-statistics and random forest reduced around 520 V-J features to 13, which were used in a naive Bayes classifier (R e1071). The Morisita-Horn index was used to measure how similar the thyroid and blood repertoires were. TCRdb's own reprocessing of the public reads used fastp at Q25 and MiXCR and kept productive beta chains. CDR3 protein duplicates are merged, each entry listing the most common genes and DNA. The V and J calls were not made by the authors but by TCRdb's processing. The sample table lists 610,000 or so distinct CDR3 sequences, just over 45% of them with a count of one. Around 7.7% of the sample is taken by the ten largest.

The clonotype was recovered from a woman aged 18-29 years with Graves' hyperthyroidism. The material sequenced was peripheral blood or thyroid tissue (not recorded which). In this chain, TRBV6-5 is recombined with TRBJ2-7; TRBD2 is perhaps the D gene, given 5 matching bases. The base sequence is TGTGCCAGCAGTTACAGTCTAGCTCCCGAGCAGTACTTC. Its protein reads: CASSYSLAPEQYF.